These 28 T cell receptor beta chains were all obtained from the same sample, sequenced in a study of T-cell reconstitution after alpha-beta-depleted transplantation in children. Researchers prepared the TCRbeta library using unique molecular identifiers, the study reports. TCRdb processed the PCR reads anew with MiXCR; each CDR3 protein has one entry. The table has 200,000 to 250,000 distinct CDR3 sequences, about 9.5% seen once. Material: PBMCs from the stem cell graft donor, obtained from the stem cell graft. The receptors here all came from a human donor who donated a stem cell graft to a child with acute lymphoblastic leukemia.

The table lists this clonotype with many counts. This CDR3 is CATRSGGSNTGELFF. The CDR3 region has the DNA TGTGCCACCCGGTCGGGGGGATCGAACACCGGGGAGCTGTTTTTT. The chain joins TRBV15 to TRBJ2-2; TRBD2 agrees at 7 bases. V lost 8 bases to trimming and J lost 0 bases; unmatched junction nucleotides: 6. The CDR3 has 15 amino acids. CDR1 and CDR2 from the germline V gene are LNHNV and YYDKDF (reference sequence).

The rearrangement links TRBV15 to TRBJ1-5, with D uncertain. The CDR3 consists of 13 residues. V was trimmed by 6 bases and J by 4 bases, leaving 10 bases between them. Germline V lookup: CDR1 LNHNV, CDR2 YYDKDF (reference sequence). CDR3 protein: CATRTDLNQPQHF. DNA of the CDR3: TGTGCCACCAGGACGGATCTAAATCAGCCCCAGCATTTT.

This clonotype was observed a few times. The genes are TRBV7-2 and TRBJ2-1; TRBD2 aligns across 7 bases. The germline V gene encodes CDR1 SGHTA and CDR2 FQGNSA. CDR3 size: 14 residues. With V trimmed by 0 bases and J by 8 bases, 4 bases remained unmatched. The CDR3 reads CASSLAGGWYEQFF. The CDR3 DNA sequence: TGTGCCAGCAGCTTAGCGGGGGGGTGGTATGAGCAGTTCTTC.

The chain uses TRBV20-1 and TRBJ1-4; D gene uncertain. Trimming left V 2 bases short and J 8 bases short, with 21 bases between. This CDR3 contains 16 residues. The germline CDR1 and CDR2 sequences are DFQATT and SNEGSKA (reference sequence). The CDR3 here is CSARYQETQRREKLFF. CDR3 in DNA: TGCAGTGCTAGATACCAGGAAACACAAAGGAGGGAAAAACTGTTTTTT.

This clonotype was counted between two and nine times. The J gene is TRBJ1-5, the V gene TRBV20-1; the match to TRBD1 covers 7 bases. Germline-derived CDR1 and CDR2 are DFQATT and SNEGSKA (reference sequence). Trimming at V came to 6 bases and at J to 5 bases, leaving 7 bases not matched to a gene. The CDR3 sequence is 13 residues long. For the CDR3, the DNA is TGCAGTGCCCTACCCCAGGGGGATCAGCCCCAGCATTTT. It is translated as CSALPQGDQPQHF.

This clonotype was observed many times. The chain joins TRBV4-1 to TRBJ1-4, with D uncertain. The CDR3 length is 14 residues. The V end lost 5 bases, the J end lost 7 bases, and 14 bases lay between the germline ends. CDR1 and CDR2 (germline): MGHRA, YSYEKL. The CDR3 reads CASSGSGFSEKLFF. The CDR3 bases are TGCGCCAGCAGCGGCTCAGGTTTTAGTGAAAAACTGTTTTTT.

Ten or more counts support this clonotype. This chain connects TRBV4-2 to TRBJ2-3; D tentatively fits TRBD1 or TRBD2 (5 bases each). The CDR3 runs to 17 residues. The germline gives CDR1 LGHNA, CDR2 YNFKEQ. Trimming cost V 4 bases and J 5 bases, with 22 bases left between them. This CDR3 is CASSRAAWDPKEDTQYF. The CDR3 DNA reads TGTGCCAGCAGCCGAGCCGCCTGGGACCCCAAGGAAGATACGCAGTATTTT.

This clonotype came up many times. The chain couples TRBV20-1 to TRBJ2-1, with D possibly being TRBD1 or TRBD2 (5 bases each). The CDR3 loop spans 13 amino acids. In germline, CDR1 is DFQATT, CDR2 SNEGSKA (reference sequence). The CDR3 DNA reads TGCAGCCCCGAGGGGCGAGTCTACAATGAGCAGTTCTTC. Translated: CSPEGRVYNEQFF.

This clonotype was counted at least ten times. The chain combines TRBV11-2 with TRBJ2-3; 11 bases agree with TRBD2. The V and J ends lost 4 bases and 0 bases, in that order; junction bases with no gene match: 3. The CDR3 runs to 16 residues. Germline CDR1 is SGHAT and CDR2 is FQNNGV. DNA for the CDR3: TGTGCCAGCAGCTCTAGCGGGGGGTTTAGCACAGATACGCAGTATTTT. It codes for CASSSSGGFSTDTQYF.

This clonotype has a count of ten or more. The chain recombines TRBV6-5 with TRBJ1-1; no firm D call. The CDR3 consists of 12 residues. CDR1 is MNHEY, CDR2 SVGAGI, per germline. Trimming removed 6 bases at V and 4 bases at J, with 9 bases between. CDR3 sequence (DNA): TGTGCCAGCAGGGTGACTGGCACTGAAGCTTTCTTT. It is translated as CASRVTGTEAFF.

The rearrangement links TRBV18 to TRBJ1-2; 9 nucleotides align to TRBD1. The CDR3 is 13 amino acids. Germline V gives CDR1 KGHSH, CDR2 LQKENI. V was pared by 3 bases and J by 8 bases, with 4 bases of the junction left unmatched. CDR3 sequence: CASSPRQGDGYTF. CDR3 DNA: TGTGCCAGCTCACCTCGACAGGGGGACGGCTACACCTTC. Drawing the rest from reference TRBV18 and TRBJ1-2, the complete variable domain is NAGVMQNPRHLVRRRGQEARLRCSPMKGHSHVYWYRQLPEEGLKFMVYLQKENIIDESGMPKERFSAEFPKEGPSILRIQQVVRGDSAAYFCASSPRQGDGYTFGSGTRLTVV.

The genes are TRBV5-1 and TRBJ2-7, with unresolved D. The CDR3 loop spans 15 amino acids. From germline, CDR1 is SGHRS and CDR2 YFSETQ. Between the trimmed V and J ends, which lost 0 bases and 6 bases, there was a span of 16 bases. Written as DNA, the CDR3 is TGCGCCAGCAGCTTGGAGGTCGGACGTGTGGTCGAGCAGTACTTC. Amino acids: CASSLEVGRVVEQYF.

The V gene is TRBV3-1, the J gene TRBJ2-7, with 9 positions matching TRBD2. The CDR3 totals 15 residues. V shed 7 bases, J shed 0 bases, and the junction held 7 bases outside the gene matches. Germline CDR1 LGHDT, CDR2 YNNKEL (reference sequence). The DNA for the CDR3 is TGTGCCAGCACCCCAGCGGGGGGAAGCTCCTACGAGCAGTACTTC. Translating it yields CASTPAGGSSYEQYF.

This clonotype was detected many times. The chain is built from TRBV12-3 or TRBV12-4 and TRBJ2-6, with D possibly matching TRBD1 (5 bases). The CDR3 runs to 13 residues. V shed 7 bases and J shed 11 bases, with 15 bases lying between them. CDR3 protein: CASNLGQSDVLTF. Written as DNA, the CDR3 is TGTGCCAGCAACCTTGGACAATCGGACGTCCTGACTTTC.

The chain uses TRBV5-6 and TRBJ1-1, with no clear D. This CDR3 is 16 amino acids long. CDR1 and CDR2 from the germline V gene are SGHDT and YYEEEE. V gave up 0 bases and J gave up 2 bases, with 14 bases separating them. Here the CDR3 DNA reads TGTGCCAGCAGCTTGGCCTCGACGCGTCCCAACACTGAAGCTTTCTTT. It specifies CASSLASTRPNTEAFF.

The chain couples TRBV20-1 to TRBJ2-5; D is unclear. Per germline, CDR1 DFQATT and CDR2 SNEGSKA (reference sequence). The CDR3 contains 12 residues. V gave up 5 bases and J gave up 5 bases, with 12 bases separating them. CDR3 sequence (DNA): TGCAGTGCTGGGATTAAGTCGGAGACCCAGTACTTC. Translation gives CSAGIKSETQYF.

This clonotype was observed a few times. The chain couples TRBV5-1 to TRBJ1-1; D might be TRBD1 (5 bases). The CDR3 runs to 13 residues. Trimming shortened V by 5 bases and J by 0 bases, and 8 bases separated the two germline ends. Per germline, CDR1 SGHRS and CDR2 YFSETQ. This CDR3 is CASRGRVNTEAFF. The CDR3 DNA follows: TGCGCCAGCAGGGGACGGGTGAACACTGAAGCTTTCTTT.

This clonotype has ten or more counts. This chain connects TRBV5-1 to TRBJ2-2; D might be TRBD2 (5 bases). The germline CDR1 and CDR2 sequences are SGHRS and YFSETQ. V lost 0 bases and J 13 bases, leaving 19 bases between the germline ends. The CDR3 sequence is 15 residues long. The CDR3 bases are TGCGCCAGCAGCTTGGGCGGACCCGGACCCGAGGGGCTGTTTTTT. Amino acids: CASSLGGPGPEGLFF.

This clonotype has only a few counts. This rearrangement joins TRBV12-3 or TRBV12-4 to TRBJ1-5, with no clear D. The CDR3 length is 13 residues. V was trimmed by 2 bases and J by 5 bases, leaving 7 bases between them. As DNA, the CDR3 is TGTGCCAGCAGTTTATTCCAGGATCAGCCCCAGCATTTT. Amino acids: CASSLFQDQPQHF.

This clonotype was detected many times. The rearrangement uses TRBV6-5 and TRBJ1-1; D gene uncertain. V lost 4 bases, J lost 1 base, and 19 bases lay in between. Germline CDR1 and CDR2: MNHEY and SVGAGI. CDR3 length equals 17 residues. CDR3 protein: CASSLFLLGAENTEAFF. CDR3 in DNA: TGTGCCAGCAGTTTGTTCCTGTTGGGAGCTGAGAACACTGAAGCTTTCTTT.

This clonotype was found many times. The gene calls are TRBV7-6 and TRBJ2-3, with 12 positions matching TRBD2. CDR3 length: 17 amino acids. The germline gives CDR1 SGHVS, CDR2 FNYEAQ. V trimming: 5 bases; J trimming: 2 bases; junction bases outside the gene matches: 8. The CDR3 sequence is CASSQETSGGPTDTQYF. Here the CDR3 DNA reads TGTGCCAGCAGCCAAGAGACTAGCGGGGGCCCCACAGATACGCAGTATTTT.

This clonotype was counted at least ten times. This chain joins TRBV14 and TRBJ1-2; a weak D match, TRBD1 (6 bases). The CDR3 has 14 amino acids. CDR1 SGHDN and CDR2 FVKESK come from the germline V gene. Trimming took off 2 bases at V and 2 bases at J, with 9 bases between the two ends. The CDR3 DNA is TGTGCCAGCAGCCAACTGGACAGAAACTATGGCTACACCTTC. It codes for CASSQLDRNYGYTF. Based on the CDR3 plus reference TRBV14 and TRBJ1-2, the full variable domain is EAGVTQFPSHSVIEKGQTVTLRCDPISGHDNLYWYRRVMGKEIKFLLHFVKESKQDESGMPNNRFLAERTGGTYSTLKVQPAELEDSGVYFCASSQLDRNYGYTFGSGTRLTVV.

Remarks on this clonotype: Being one base from a much bigger clone, this may be a read error. Since no conserved phenylalanine or tryptophan closes the CDR3, a read error is the likely cause. CDR3 in amino acids: CASSAGLENTEAFL. CDR3 nucleotide sequence: TGCGCCAGCAGCGCCGGACTCGAGAACACTGAAGCTTTCCTT. The rearrangement joins TRBV5-1 to TRBJ1-1; D is unresolved. Germline V gives CDR1 SGHRS, CDR2 YFSETQ. The CDR3 covers 14 residues. V was pared by 4 bases and J by 1 base, with 11 bases between.

The CDR3 DNA reads TGTGCCAGCAGCCGAGCCTTCACAGATACGCAGTATTTT. This encodes CASSRAFTDTQYF. The chain uses TRBV7-6 and TRBJ2-3; D remains ambiguous. Germline CDR1 is SGHVS and CDR2 is FNYEAQ. The V and J ends lost 5 bases and 2 bases respectively, with 8 bases between them. This CDR3 has 13 residues.

The table lists this clonotype with many counts. The chain links TRBV12-3 or TRBV12-4 to TRBJ2-7; the D gene is possibly TRBD1 (6 bases). Trimming shortened V by 7 bases and J by 3 bases, and 16 bases separated the two germline ends. The CDR3 contains 14 residues. CDR3 in amino acids: CASTLRTDLYEQYF. Here the CDR3 DNA reads TGTGCCAGCACCCTCCGGACAGACCTCTACGAGCAGTACTTC.

This chain connects TRBV5-4 to TRBJ1-3; D uncertain. The V end lost 4 bases, the J end lost 2 bases, and 7 bases lay between the germline ends. Germline V gene sequence: CDR1 SGHNT, CDR2 YYREEE (reference sequence). This CDR3 is 13 amino acids long. The CDR3 sequence is CASSMGPGNTIYF. In DNA form, the CDR3 reads TGTGCCAGCAGCATGGGTCCTGGAAACACCATATATTTT.

About this clonotype: A much larger clone lies one base from this, so it may be a read error. This sequence joins TRBV7-2 and TRBJ1-2; a weak D match, TRBD1 (6 bases). The CDR3 covers 13 residues. Trimming removed 4 bases at V and 4 bases at J, with 10 bases between. CDR1 is SGHTA and CDR2 is FQGNSA in the germline V gene. This CDR3 reads CASSSGQTYGYTF. The DNA of the CDR3 is TGTGCCAGCAGCTCCGGACAGACCTATGGCTACACCTTC. Based on the CDR3 plus reference TRBV7-2 and TRBJ1-2, the full variable domain is GAGVSQSPSNKVTEKGKDVELRCDPISGHTALYWYRQSLGQGLEFLIYFQGNSAPDKSGLPSDRFSAERTGGSVSTLTIQRTQQEDSAVYLCASSSGQTYGYTFGSGTRLTVV.

This clonotype was detected many times. The rearrangement uses TRBV7-8 and TRBJ2-6; D possibly corresponds to TRBD2 (6 bases). The CDR3 extends over 16 amino acids. Deletions cut 2 bases from V and 4 bases from J, with 12 bases between. Germline CDR1 and CDR2: SGHVS and FQNEAQ. CDR3 sequence: CASSLTRAGGANVLTF. The CDR3 DNA is TGTGCCAGCAGCTTAACGAGGGCGGGGGGGGCCAACGTCCTGACTTTC. The complete variable domain, with remaining parts taken from reference TRBV7-8 and TRBJ2-6, reads GAGVSQSPRYKVAKRGQDVALRCDPISGHVSLFWYQQALGQGPEFLTYFQNEAQLDKSGLPSDRFFAERPEGSVSTLKIQRTQQEDSAVYLCASSLTRAGGANVLTFGAGSRLTVL.